The T cell receptor beta chain described here comes from a study of T-cell reconstitution after alpha-beta-depleted transplantation in children. The germline CDR1 and CDR2 sequences are MGHDK and SYGVNS. This CDR3 has 18 residues. V shed 6 bases, J shed 2 bases, and the junction held 16 bases outside the gene matches. Construction of the TCRbeta library involved unique molecular identifiers. Each CDR3 protein is one row after TCRdb ran MiXCR on the PCR reads. The sample records approximately 800,000 distinct CDR3 sequences, roughly 15% being singletons. The chain has TRBV25-1 and TRBJ2-3, with TRBD2 identical over 8 bases. The material sequenced was PBMCs, mostly from graft donor cells, taken 360 days after TCRalphabeta/CD19-depleted stem cell transplant. The sequence derives from a male patient aged 10 to 17 who had a stem cell transplant for acute lymphoblastic leukemia, so the T cells may come from the graft donor. CDR3 in DNA: TGTGCCAGCAGAGGGGTCTGGGACGGGAGGGCCACCACAGATACGCAGTATTTT. This codes for CASRGVWDGRATTDTQYF.